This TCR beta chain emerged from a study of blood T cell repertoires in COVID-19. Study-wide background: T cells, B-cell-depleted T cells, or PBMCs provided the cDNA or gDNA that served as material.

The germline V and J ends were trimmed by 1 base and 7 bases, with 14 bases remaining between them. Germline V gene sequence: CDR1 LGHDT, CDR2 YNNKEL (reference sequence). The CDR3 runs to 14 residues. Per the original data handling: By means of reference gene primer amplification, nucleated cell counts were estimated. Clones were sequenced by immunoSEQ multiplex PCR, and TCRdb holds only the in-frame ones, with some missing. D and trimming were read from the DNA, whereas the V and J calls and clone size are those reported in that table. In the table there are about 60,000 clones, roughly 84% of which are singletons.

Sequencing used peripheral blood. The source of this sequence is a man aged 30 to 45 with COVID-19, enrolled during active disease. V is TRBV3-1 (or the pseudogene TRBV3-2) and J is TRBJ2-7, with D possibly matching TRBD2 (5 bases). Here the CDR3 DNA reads TGTGCCAGCAGCCAAGTGTTAGGGTCGGGGGAGCAGTACTTC. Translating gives CASSQVLGSGEQYF.